A selection of T cell receptor beta chains follows, all from one sample in a study of technical replicates of blood from several donors. Sequencing used immunoSEQ multiplex PCR; TCRdb keeps in-frame clones, though not all of them. The table shows some 69,000 clones, with over 70% occurring only once. The sequencing sample was made of PBMCs. Receptor source: a human donor in good health. Some clones in this sample may be carry-over from other donors' samples. Both conserved end residues are part of each CDR3. Fields, in order: V gene, clone size, J gene, D gene, CDR3 protein, CDR3 DNA. The D gene is left open where the match is weak. Not all rows give a size; the values are once, few, many and, for expanded clones, a class.

V: TRBV5-1; size: -; J: TRBJ1-2; D: TRBD1; CDR3: CASGNRDRGFGYTF; DNA: TGCGCCAGCGGGAACCGGGACAGGGGGTTTGGCTACACCTTC
V: TRBV2; size: -; J: TRBJ1-5; D: -; CDR3: CASSTDGGRVPQHF; DNA: TGTGCCAGCAGTACCGACGGGGGTCGGGTGCCCCAGCATTTT
V: TRBV15; size: -; J: TRBJ2-7; D: -; CDR3: CATSREADTYEQYF; DNA: TGTGCCACCAGCAGAGAGGCAGATACCTACGAGCAGTACTTC
V: TRBV6-1; size: -; J: TRBJ2-7; D: -; CDR3: CASSESHGWEYEQYF; DNA: TGTGCCAGCAGTGAATCGCACGGTTGGGAGTACGAGCAGTACTTC
V: TRBV30; size: -; J: TRBJ2-5; D: TRBD2; CDR3: CASSLAGGLKTQYF; DNA: TGTGCCTCCTCCCTAGCGGGAGGGCTAAAGACCCAGTACTTC
V: TRBV5-1; size: -; J: TRBJ1-2; D: -; CDR3: CASSVVGEGYGYTF; DNA: TGCGCCAGCAGCGTGGTAGGGGAAGGGTATGGCTACACCTTC
V: TRBV5-1; size: -; J: TRBJ1-2; D: -; CDR3: CASSYHGTFGVYGYTF; DNA: TGCGCCAGCAGCTACCACGGGACATTCGGAGTCTATGGCTACACCTTC
V: TRBV6-6; size: -; J: TRBJ1-1; D: -; CDR3: CASSYGGANTEAFF; DNA: TGTGCCAGCAGTTACGGCGGCGCTAACACTGAAGCTTTCTTT
V: TRBV2; size: -; J: TRBJ2-5; D: -; CDR3: CASSEEGAQYF; DNA: TGTGCCAGCAGTGAAGAGGGAGCTCAGTACTTC
V: TRBV7-3; size: -; J: TRBJ1-6; D: -; CDR3: CASSLTDNPSSYNSPLHF; DNA: TGTGCCAGCAGCTTAACCGACAACCCGAGCTCCTATAATTCACCCCTCCACTTT
V: TRBV6-1; size: -; J: TRBJ1-5; D: -; CDR3: CASSGAGQPQHF; DNA: TGTGCCAGCAGTGGGGCGGGTCAGCCCCAGCATTTT
V: TRBV19; size: -; J: TRBJ1-1; D: -; CDR3: CASRFYQGSAFF; DNA: TGTGCCAGCCGCTTTTACCAGGGGTCAGCTTTCTTT
V: TRBV7-2; size: -; J: TRBJ2-7; D: TRBD1; CDR3: CASSPRRTGTYEQYF; DNA: TGTGCCAGCAGCCCACGAAGGACAGGGACCTACGAGCAGTACTTC
V: TRBV13; size: -; J: TRBJ2-3; D: -; CDR3: CASSLDGRMPGLDTDTQYF; DNA: TGTGCCAGCAGCTTAGATGGTCGAATGCCGGGACTTGACACAGATACGCAGTATTTT
V: TRBV11-3; size: few; J: TRBJ2-1; D: TRBD2; CDR3: CASSSRLAVYNEQFF; DNA: TGTGCCAGCAGCTCACGACTAGCCGTATACAATGAGCAGTTCTTC
V: TRBV7-3; size: -; J: TRBJ2-1; D: TRBD2; CDR3: CASSNSSGRVDEQFF; DNA: TGTGCCAGCAGCAACTCTAGCGGGAGGGTCGATGAGCAGTTCTTC
V: TRBV10-3; size: once; J: TRBJ2-5; D: TRBD2; CDR3: CAIRGGLAGLETQYF; DNA: TGTGCCATCAGGGGGGGACTAGCGGGGTTGGAGACCCAGTACTTC
V: TRBV15; size: once; J: TRBJ2-1; D: -; CDR3: CATSRGTSRDANEQFF; DNA: TGTGCCACCAGCAGAGGTACTAGCCGAGACGCCAATGAGCAGTTCTTC
V: TRBV30; size: -; J: TRBJ1-2; D: -; CDR3: CAWSADSDIYTF; DNA: TGTGCCTGGAGCGCGGACAGTGATATTTACACCTTC
V: TRBV5-1; size: -; J: TRBJ2-3; D: -; CDR3: CASSWSIGESTDTQYF; DNA: TGCGCCAGCAGCTGGTCTATCGGAGAAAGCACAGATACGCAGTATTTT
V: TRBV7-2; size: -; J: TRBJ2-1; D: TRBD2; CDR3: CASSAGRGDEQFF; DNA: TGTGCCAGCAGCGCCGGTCGGGGGGATGAGCAGTTCTTC
V: TRBV6-4; size: -; J: TRBJ2-7; D: -; CDR3: CASSEAPGYYEQYF; DNA: TGTGCCAGCAGTGAAGCCCCGGGGTACTACGAGCAGTACTTC
V: TRBV7-3; size: -; J: TRBJ2-7; D: -; CDR3: CASSFGGANEQYF; DNA: TGTGCCAGCAGCTTCGGGGGAGCCAACGAGCAGTACTTC
V: TRBV19; size: -; J: TRBJ2-1; D: TRBD2; CDR3: CASSSTLSGGRGDEQFF; DNA: TGTGCCAGTAGTTCTACTCTTAGCGGGGGACGAGGCGATGAGCAGTTCTTC
V: TRBV5-6; size: -; J: TRBJ1-1; D: -; CDR3: CASSRGEIKQAEAFF; DNA: TGTGCCAGCAGCCGGGGGGAAATAAAGCAGGCTGAAGCTTTCTTT
V: TRBV7-9; size: -; J: TRBJ1-1; D: -; CDR3: CASSLIQSNTEAFF; DNA: TGTGCCAGCAGCTTAATTCAGTCGAACACTGAAGCTTTCTTT
V: TRBV19; size: -; J: TRBJ1-3; D: -; CDR3: CASSPGRVSGNTIYF; DNA: TGTGCCAGTAGCCCAGGCAGGGTATCCGGAAACACCATATATTTT
V: TRBV15; size: -; J: TRBJ1-2; D: -; CDR3: CATQKAGGYGYTF; DNA: TGTGCCACACAGAAAGCGGGGGGCTATGGCTACACCTTC
V: TRBV7-8; size: -; J: TRBJ2-1; D: TRBD2; CDR3: CASSLTPAGGLF; DNA: TGTGCCAGCAGCTTGACCCCAGCGGGAGGTCTCTTC
V: TRBV27; size: -; J: TRBJ1-6; D: TRBD1; CDR3: CASRDRGNSPLHF; DNA: TGTGCCAGCAGGGACAGGGGTAATTCACCCCTCCACTTT
V: TRBV4-3; size: -; J: TRBJ1-6; D: TRBD1; CDR3: CASSQDRGGRGNSPLHF; DNA: TGCGCCAGCAGCCAAGATCGAGGGGGCCGAGGTAATTCACCCCTCCACTTT
V: TRBV19; size: -; J: TRBJ2-1; D: TRBD2; CDR3: CASSLTTSGVYNEQFF; DNA: TGTGCCAGTAGTCTAACAACTAGCGGGGTCTACAATGAGCAGTTCTTC
V: TRBV6-1; size: -; J: TRBJ1-1; D: TRBD1; CDR3: CASTLGQLEAFF; DNA: TGTGCCAGCACCCTGGGACAGCTTGAAGCTTTCTTT
V: TRBV7-9; size: once; J: TRBJ2-7; D: -; CDR3: CASVNLGGTYEQYF; DNA: TGTGCCAGCGTTAACCTAGGCGGGACCTACGAGCAGTACTTC
V: TRBV15; size: once; J: TRBJ2-5; D: -; CDR3: CATRDLATLQETQYF; DNA: TGTGCCACCAGGGATCTAGCGACGCTCCAAGAGACCCAGTACTTC
V: TRBV30; size: -; J: TRBJ2-7; D: TRBD1; CDR3: CAWIGGAGTEAYEQYF; DNA: TGTGCCTGGATAGGGGGTGCAGGGACAGAGGCCTACGAGCAGTACTTC
V: TRBV19; size: few; J: TRBJ1-5; D: -; CDR3: CASSTSGRNQPQHF; DNA: TGTGCCAGTAGTACGAGCGGGAGGAATCAGCCCCAGCATTTT
V: TRBV9; size: -; J: TRBJ1-6; D: -; CDR3: CASSVEVTATYNSPLHF; DNA: TGTGCCAGCAGCGTAGAGGTGACAGCGACTTATAATTCACCCCTCCACTTT
V: TRBV9; size: -; J: TRBJ2-1; D: TRBD1; CDR3: CASSVAGQGAREQFF; DNA: TGTGCCAGCAGCGTAGCCGGACAGGGGGCTCGGGAGCAGTTCTTC
V: TRBV7-9; size: -; J: TRBJ2-7; D: TRBD2; CDR3: CASSLASGGTYEQYF; DNA: TGTGCCAGCAGCTTAGCTAGCGGGGGGACCTACGAGCAGTACTTC
V: TRBV28; size: -; J: TRBJ2-7; D: TRBD2; CDR3: CASSLALAGAREQYF; DNA: TGTGCCAGCAGTTTAGCGCTAGCGGGAGCTCGTGAGCAGTACTTC
V: TRBV2; size: -; J: TRBJ1-3; D: TRBD1; CDR3: CASSDGQGVGNTIYF; DNA: TGTGCCAGCAGTGATGGCCAGGGGGTAGGAAACACCATATATTTT
V: TRBV6-6; size: -; J: TRBJ1-2; D: -; CDR3: CASSYSGLGGYGYTF; DNA: TGTGCCAGCAGTTATAGCGGCCTTGGGGGCTATGGCTACACCTTC
V: TRBV7-9; size: -; J: TRBJ2-1; D: TRBD2; CDR3: CASSLAAGTSGREQFF; DNA: TGTGCCAGCAGCCTCGCAGCCGGGACTAGCGGGAGGGAGCAGTTCTTC
V: TRBV5-1; size: -; J: TRBJ2-7; D: TRBD1; CDR3: CASTSDRGLHEQYF; DNA: TGCGCCAGCACCTCGGACAGGGGTCTACACGAGCAGTACTTC
V: TRBV19; size: -; J: TRBJ1-2; D: -; CDR3: CASSPLSSLGQYGYTF; DNA: TGTGCCAGTAGTCCTCTGAGCAGCCTGGGGCAGTATGGCTACACCTTC
V: TRBV2; size: -; J: TRBJ1-3; D: -; CDR3: CATSEVAGNTIYF; DNA: TGTGCCACCTCTGAGGTGGCGGGAAACACCATATATTTT
V: TRBV7-2; size: -; J: TRBJ1-2; D: -; CDR3: CASSLAKGHGYTF; DNA: TGTGCCAGCAGCTTAGCGAAGGGGCATGGCTACACCTTC
V: TRBV4-3; size: -; J: TRBJ2-1; D: TRBD2; CDR3: CASSQEPTSGYNEQFF; DNA: TGCGCCAGCAGCCAAGAGCCGACTAGCGGCTACAATGAGCAGTTCTTC
V: TRBV16; size: -; J: TRBJ2-5; D: -; CDR3: CASSQGLQETQYF; DNA: TGTGCCAGCAGCCAAGGGCTCCAAGAGACCCAGTACTTC
V: TRBV5-1; size: -; J: TRBJ2-7; D: -; CDR3: CASSRGGGPYEQYF; DNA: TGCGCCAGCTCTAGGGGTGGCGGACCCTACGAGCAGTACTTC